The clone carrying this TCR beta chain was detected only a few times. V dropped 7 bases and J dropped 9 bases, with 7 bases sitting between them. There are 10 residues in the CDR3. CDR1 and CDR2 (germline): SNHLY, FYNNEI. Thyroid ultrasound, orbital computed tomography, clinical symptoms, and serum thyroxine and TRAb underpinned diagnoses. These data are taken from a study of T cells in Graves' hyperthyroidism and ophthalmopathy. Study-wide context: The initial diagnosis was the point when peripheral blood was collected, ahead of any treatment.

Researchers amplified the TCR beta CDR3 regions from RNA transcripts. The TCR CDR3 first-round RT-PCR relied on the HTBI primer set. TCRdb re-analysed the multiplex PCR reads in MiXCR, keeping a single row per CDR3 protein. The sample contains approximately 620,000 distinct CDR3 sequences, about a sixth of which appear only once. The sequenced sample consisted of blood. The chain recombines TRBV2 with TRBJ2-1, with D perhaps matching TRBD1 or TRBD2 (5 bases each). The sequence was obtained from a woman in her 40s with Graves' ophthalmopathy. In nucleotides, the CDR3 is TGTGCCAGCAATGGGGGTGAGCAGTTCTTC. Translation gives CASNGGEQFF.